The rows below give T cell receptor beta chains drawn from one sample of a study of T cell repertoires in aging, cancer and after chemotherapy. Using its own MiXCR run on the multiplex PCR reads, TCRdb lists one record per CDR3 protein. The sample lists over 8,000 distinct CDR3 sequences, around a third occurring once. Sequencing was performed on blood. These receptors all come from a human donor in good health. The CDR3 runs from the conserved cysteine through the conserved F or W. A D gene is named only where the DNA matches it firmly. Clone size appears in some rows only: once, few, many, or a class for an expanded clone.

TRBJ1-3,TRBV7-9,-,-,TGTGCCAGCAGCTTAGCCAGGGGTGGAAACACCATATATTTT,CASSLARGGNTIYF
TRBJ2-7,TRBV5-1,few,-,TGCGCCAGCAGCGTAGCAGGGGGGGCCTACGAGCAGTACTTC,CASSVAGGAYEQYF
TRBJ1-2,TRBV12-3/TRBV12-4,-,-,TGTGCCAGCAGTCCCATCCAGGGGCATGGCTACACCTTC,CASSPIQGHGYTF
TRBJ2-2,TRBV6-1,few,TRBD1,TGTGCCAGCAGTGAAGGGACAGGGGCCGGGGAGCTGTTTTTT,CASSEGTGAGELFF
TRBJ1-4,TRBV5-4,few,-,TGTGCCAGCAGCTTTAAACAGGTTAATGAAAAACTGTTTTTT,CASSFKQVNEKLFF
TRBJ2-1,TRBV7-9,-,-,TGTGCCAGCAGCAACGGAGGCTCCTACAATGAGAAGTTCTTC,CASSNGGSYNEKFF
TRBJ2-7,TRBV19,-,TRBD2,TGTGCCAGTAGTACCGGCCTAGCGGGGAACTACGAGCAGTACTTC,CASSTGLAGNYEQYF
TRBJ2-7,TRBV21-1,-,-,TGTGCCAGCAGCAAACCAGGACCCCTCTCCTACGAGCAGTACTTC,CASSKPGPLSYEQYF
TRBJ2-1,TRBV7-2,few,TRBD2,TGTGCCAGCAGCCCGGGGACTAGCGGGGGGGTTGAGCAGTTCTTC,CASSPGTSGGVEQFF
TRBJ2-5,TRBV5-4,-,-,TGTGCCAGCAGCTTGCCCTCGGGGGCAGAGACCCAGTACTTC,CASSLPSGAETQYF
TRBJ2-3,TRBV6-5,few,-,TGTGCCAGCAGTTACTTCTCCAATGGGGGCACAGATACGCAGTATTTT,CASSYFSNGGTDTQYF
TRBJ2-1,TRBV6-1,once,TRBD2,TGCGCCAGCAGACGCGGGGGGGCTAAGCTCAATGAGCAGTTCTTC,CASRRGGAKLNEQFF
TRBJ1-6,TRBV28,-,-,TGTGCCAGCAGTCGCGGGGCGGGGTCACCCCTCCACTTT,CASSRGAGSPLHF
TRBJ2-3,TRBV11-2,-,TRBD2,TGTGCCAGCAGCATACTGACTAGCGGGATCAGAAATACGCAGTATTTT,CASSILTSGIRNTQYF
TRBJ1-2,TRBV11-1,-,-,TGTGCCAGCAGCTCCAGGGACATCGCCCCACGGGGCTACACCTTC,CASSSRDIAPRGYTF
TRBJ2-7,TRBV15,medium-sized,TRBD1,TGTGCCACCAGCTACAACACAGGGGGCTACGAGCAGTACTTC,CATSYNTGGYEQYF
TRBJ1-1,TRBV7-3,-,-,TGTGCCAGCAGCTTCGCCGTAAACACTGAAGCTTTCTTT,CASSFAVNTEAFF
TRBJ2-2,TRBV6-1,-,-,TGTGCCAGCTCCGGGGGGCCCGAAACCGGGGAGCTGTTTTTT,CASSGGPETGELFF
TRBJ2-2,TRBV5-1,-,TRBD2,TGCGCCAGCTCCCAGCGGCGGGGGGGCACAATGGACGGGGAGCTGTTTTTT,CASSQRRGGTMDGELFF